The clone carrying this T cell receptor (beta chain) was observed a few times. Its target is not known. These data belong to a study of T-cell reconstitution after alpha-beta-depleted transplantation in children. Study-level results: One year post-transplant, T-cell counts and diversity were largely derived from T cells produced anew.

In germline, CDR1 is MGHRA, CDR2 YSYEKL. V lost 1 base and J 4 bases, leaving 11 bases between the germline ends. This CDR3 comprises 15 residues. This sample's TCRbeta library carried unique molecular identifier barcodes. TCRdb reprocessed the PCR reads via MiXCR and lists one record per CDR3 protein. The table includes around 450,000 distinct CDR3 sequences, 15% to 20% detected once. The sample consisted of PBMCs, mostly from graft donor cells, taken 360 days after TCRalphabeta/CD19-depleted stem cell transplant. The chain links TRBV4-1 to TRBJ1-5; D is uncertain. The receptor was isolated from a boy under two years old who had a stem cell transplant for Wiskott-Aldrich syndrome, so the T cells may come from the graft donor. The CDR3 here is CASSQVPRGNQPQHF. CDR3 coding DNA: TGCGCCAGCAGCCAAGTTCCAAGAGGGAATCAGCCCCAGCATTTT.